These T cell receptor beta chains were read from a single sample in a study of shared clonotypes between healthy human individuals. Only in-frame clones appear in the TCRdb table, and some are missing; sequencing was by immunoSEQ multiplex PCR. The sample yields 850,000 to 1,100,000 clones, roughly 77% seen once. Sequencing used memory CD4+ T cells from PBMCs. These TCRs come from a man between 18 and 35 years old in good health. Some clones in this sample may be carry-over from other donors' samples. The CDR3 runs from the conserved cysteine through the conserved F or W. The D gene is left open where the match is weak. The size field is filled for only some rows; it gives once, few, many or a size class.

TRBJ2-7 TRBD2 TRBV11-1 . CASTTSGSYEQYF TGTGCCAGCACAACTAGCGGCTCCTACGAGCAGTACTTC
TRBJ2-1 . TRBV5-1 . CASSQTLGPSYNEQFF TGCGCCAGCAGCCAAACTCTAGGTCCCTCCTACAATGAGCAGTTCTTC
TRBJ2-7 . TRBV7-2 . CASSLSAGSYEQYF TGTGCCAGCAGCTTAAGTGCGGGCTCCTACGAGCAGTACTTC
TRBJ1-2 . TRBV28 . CASLDFPGTRKGYTF TGTGCCAGCCTCGATTTCCCAGGGACGAGAAAAGGCTACACCTTC
TRBJ1-5 . TRBV4-3 . CASSQWGGGQPQHF TGCGCCAGCAGCCAATGGGGCGGAGGTCAGCCCCAGCATTTT
TRBJ1-4 . TRBV7-9 . CASSPRDGRNEKLFF TGTGCCAGCAGCCCCCGGGACGGAAGAAATGAAAAACTGTTTTTT
TRBJ2-4 . TRBV18 . CASSPRRGDGIQYF TGTGCCAGCTCACCACGGCGGGGTGACGGCATTCAGTACTTC
TRBJ2-7 . TRBV9 . CASSVGPADYEQYF TGTGCCAGCAGCGTAGGTCCAGCGGACTACGAGCAGTACTTC
TRBJ1-6 TRBD1 TRBV5-1 few CASSGEGQGYSPLHF TGCGCCAGCAGCGGCGAAGGACAGGGCTATTCACCCCTCCACTTT
TRBJ1-5 . TRBV28 . CASRRDANQPQHF TGTGCCAGCAGGCGAGACGCCAATCAGCCCCAGCATTTT
TRBJ2-3 TRBD2 TRBV6-6 . CASTKGLAGTDTQYF TGTGCCAGCACAAAGGGACTAGCGGGCACAGATACGCAGTATTTT
TRBJ1-1 . TRBV2 . CASRADSSTEAFF TGTGCCAGCAGGGCGGACAGCTCCACTGAAGCTTTCTTT
TRBJ2-7 . TRBV29-1 few CSVEGGRGVDEQYF TGCAGCGTTGAGGGGGGCCGGGGTGTGGACGAGCAGTACTTC
TRBJ2-5 TRBD2 TRBV15 once CATSKGSTSRETQYF TGTGCCACCAGCAAGGGATCGACTAGCAGAGAGACCCAGTACTTC
TRBJ1-5 . TRBV30 . CAWGGRNNQPQHF TGTGCCTGGGGGGGGCGGAACAATCAGCCCCAGCATTTT
TRBJ1-3 . TRBV30 . CAWSDGTASGNTIYF TGTGCCTGGAGTGACGGGACGGCCTCTGGAAACACCATATATTTT